Listed below are T cell receptor beta chains from one sample, sequenced in a study of T cell responses to AZD1222 COVID-19 vaccine. Using immunoSEQ multiplex PCR, the repertoire was profiled, and TCRdb retains in-frame clones only, with some absent. The sample has about 100,000 clones; roughly 86% are singletons. Sequenced here: peripheral blood, sampled on day 0 of MenACWY control vaccination. Receptors were obtained from an adult in good health. Each CDR3 is given with its conserved first and last residue. The D gene is left open where the match is weak. Size is omitted from some rows. Given values are once, few, many or a class for expanded clones.

size	V	D	J	length	CDR3	DNA
-	TRBV19	-	TRBJ2-3	12	CASSIRPYTQYF	TGTGCCAGTAGTATTCGCCCTTACACGCAGTATTTT
once	TRBV4-3	TRBD2	TRBJ2-2	15	CASSQDAGVTGELFF	TGCGCCAGCAGCCAAGATGCGGGAGTGACCGGGGAGCTGTTTTTT
-	TRBV7-2	-	TRBJ2-1	15	CASSSNRESYNEQFF	TGTGCCAGCAGCTCAAACAGAGAATCGTACAATGAGCAGTTCTTC
-	TRBV4-1	-	TRBJ2-2	14	CASSPAWARWELFF	TGCGCCAGCAGCCCAGCGTGGGCCCGCTGGGAGCTGTTTTTT
-	TRBV28	TRBD2	TRBJ2-7	20	CASSLTAMGLAGGVSYEQYF	TGTGCCAGCAGCCTGACCGCAATGGGACTAGCGGGAGGGGTCTCCTACGAGCAGTACTTC
-	TRBV11-3	-	TRBJ2-3	17	CASSSTSLARTTDTQYF	TGTGCCAGCAGCTCCACCTCCCTAGCGCGAACCACAGATACGCAGTATTTT
few	TRBV5-1	-	TRBJ1-2	17	CASSLARGHRASYGYTF	TGCGCCAGCAGCTTGGCCAGGGGACATCGTGCCTCCTATGGCTACACCTTC
-	TRBV28	-	TRBJ1-5	16	CASILGGARSNQPQHF	TGTGCCAGCATCTTAGGGGGGGCGAGGAGCAATCAGCCCCAGCATTTT
-	TRBV6-5	TRBD1	TRBJ2-7	14	CASSRQGAVYEQYF	TGTGCCAGCAGTCGACAGGGTGCGGTCTACGAGCAGTACTTC
-	TRBV10-3	TRBD2	TRBJ2-1	15	CAISEGRGADNEQFF	TGTGCCATCAGTGAGGGGCGGGGGGCCGACAATGAGCAGTTCTTC